These 32 T cell receptor beta chains were sequenced from one sample in a study of blood T cell repertoires in COVID-19. Assay: immunoSEQ multiplex PCR; the TCRdb copy retains only in-frame clones and omits some. The table includes 150,000 or so clones, around 86% detected once. The sequenced sample was peripheral blood. These receptors originate from a man aged 80 or over with acute or convalescent COVID-19.

V and J are TRBV4-1 and TRBJ1-4; D is unresolved. Trimming removed 4 bases at V and 0 bases at J, with 9 bases between. The V gene's germline CDR1 is MGHRA and CDR2 YSYEKL. This CDR3 spans 15 amino acids. DNA of the CDR3: TGCGCCAGCAGCCGGCCAACAACAACTAATGAAAAACTGTTTTTT. Its protein is CASSRPTTTNEKLFF.

This chain uses TRBV11-2 with TRBJ2-7, with D perhaps TRBD2 (5 bases). In germline, CDR1 is SGHAT, CDR2 FQNNGV. The V and J ends lost 2 bases and 7 bases respectively, with 12 bases between them. The CDR3 is 13 amino acids. This CDR3 is CASSLSGLGEQYF. CDR3 DNA sequence: TGTGCCAGCAGCTTATCGGGGTTGGGTGAGCAGTACTTC.

This sequence joins TRBV2 and TRBJ1-2, with a possible D match to TRBD1 (6 bases). V lost 6 bases and J lost 6, with 11 bases in between. This CDR3 spans 12 amino acids. The germline V gene has CDR1 SNHLY and CDR2 FYNNEI. CDR3 bases: TGTGCCAGCAGGATGGGACAAGATGGCTACACCTTC. Its translation: CASRMGQDGYTF.

The chain couples TRBV5-4 to TRBJ2-2; D is undetermined. Trimming took 4 bases from V and 0 from J, leaving 10 bases between them. Germline V gene lookup returns CDR1 SGHNT and CDR2 YYREEE (reference sequence). The CDR3 contains 15 residues. The CDR3 nucleotides read TGTGCCAGCAGCCTATCGACTTCGAACACCGGGGAGCTGTTTTTT. It is translated as CASSLSTSNTGELFF.

This clone showed up just once. The gene calls are TRBV30 and TRBJ1-6; D call uncertain. The germline gives CDR1 GTSNPN, CDR2 SVGIG (reference sequence). V was pared by 5 bases and J by 4 bases, with 15 bases between. There are 15 residues in the CDR3. CDR3 region: CAWAGSGLYNSPLHF. DNA for the CDR3: TGTGCCTGGGCCGGCTCAGGCCTATATAATTCACCCCTCCACTTT.

The V gene is TRBV19, the J gene TRBJ2-1; D gene ambiguous. V shed 9 bases and J shed 0 bases, with 9 bases lying between them. The CDR3 consists of 13 residues. Per the germline V gene, CDR1 is LNHDA and CDR2 is SQIVND (reference sequence). The CDR3: CASAYGSYNEQFF. For the CDR3, the DNA is TGTGCCAGCGCCTACGGCTCCTACAATGAGCAGTTCTTC.

CDR3 DNA sequence: TGCGCCAGCAGCTTGACCGGACAGGGCCAAACCCAGTACTTC. Translating it yields CASSLTGQGQTQYF. This chain links TRBV5-1 with TRBJ2-5; TRBD1 matches at 8 bases. Per germline, CDR1 SGHRS and CDR2 YFSETQ. There are 14 residues in the CDR3. Trimming cost V 1 base and J 8 bases; bases outside gene matches: 7.

The chain employs TRBV6-5 and TRBJ2-5; D is perhaps TRBD2 (5 bases). Germline loops: CDR1 MNHEY, CDR2 SVGAGI. The CDR3 length is 14 residues. Trimming took 6 bases from V and 3 from J, leaving 14 bases between them. The CDR3 region has the DNA TGTGCCAGCAGACGGACGGACTTGAAAGAGACCCAGTACTTC. This translates into CASRRTDLKETQYF.

The CDR3 sequence: CAFNRRENTIYF. In DNA, the CDR3 is TGTGCCTTCAATCGTCGGGAAAACACCATATATTTT. The chain couples TRBV30 to TRBJ1-3; unclear D gene. CDR3 length equals 12 residues. Looked up from germline, CDR1 is GTSNPN and CDR2 is SVGIG (reference sequence). Deletions cut 7 bases from V and 6 bases from J, with 13 bases between. The whole variable domain, filled in from reference TRBV30 and TRBJ1-3, reads SQTIHQWPATLVQPVGSPLSLECTVEGTSNPNLYWYRQAAGRGLQLLFYSVGIGQISSEVPQNLSASRPQDRQFILSSKKLLLSDSGFYLCAFNRRENTIYFGEGSWLTVV.

The CDR3 sequence: CASSSWGGPGKETQYF. CDR3 coding DNA: TGTGCCAGCAGCTCTTGGGGGGGGCCGGGGAAAGAGACCCAGTACTTC. This rearrangement joins TRBV3-1 (or the pseudogene TRBV3-2) to TRBJ2-5; D perhaps matches TRBD2 (7 bases). Trimming took 5 bases from V and 3 from J, leaving 19 bases between them. The germline V gene has CDR1 LGHDT and CDR2 YNNKEL (reference sequence). This CDR3 comprises 16 residues.

This clone was counted once. The chain recombines TRBV19 with TRBJ1-6; unclear D gene. V was shortened by 7 bases and J by 10 bases, with 14 bases between the two germline ends. Germline CDR1 LNHDA, CDR2 SQIVND (reference sequence). The CDR3 contains 13 residues. This CDR3 is CASIGQYQSPLHF. Written as DNA, the CDR3 is TGTGCCAGTATTGGGCAGTATCAGTCACCCCTCCACTTT.

This clone was detected once. The chain recombines TRBV11-1 with TRBJ2-7; TRBD2 agrees at 8 bases. CDR1 is SGHAT, CDR2 FQDESV, per germline (reference sequence). CDR3 size: 15 residues. V trimming: 2 bases; J trimming: 4 bases; junction bases outside the gene matches: 7. The CDR3 coding sequence is TGTGCCAGCAGCTTAAGAGCGGGAGAGGGGTACGAGCAGTACTTC. Translated, it gives CASSLRAGEGYEQYF.

The J gene is TRBJ1-2, the V gene TRBV30; D is undetermined. Germline lookup yields CDR1 GTSNPN and CDR2 SVGIG (reference sequence). Trimming cost V 4 bases and J 2 bases, with 17 bases left between them. The CDR3 totals 15 residues. CDR3 loop: CAWTVGIPLNYGYTF. The CDR3 DNA follows: TGTGCCTGGACGGTCGGGATACCACTCAACTATGGCTACACCTTC.

The chain uses TRBV3-1 (or the pseudogene TRBV3-2) and TRBJ2-3, with a weak D call TRBD1 (5 bases). The CDR3 sequence is 15 residues long. Germline V gene data show CDR1 as LGHDT and CDR2 as YNNKEL (reference sequence). Between the trimmed V and J ends, which lost 0 bases and 4 bases, there was a span of 11 bases. DNA for the CDR3: TGTGCCAGCAGCCAAGAGGGGCGCCTGGCAGATACGCAGTATTTT. Translating gives CASSQEGRLADTQYF.

The J gene is TRBJ2-5, the V gene TRBV5-1; the D gene is possibly TRBD1 (5 bases). The CDR3 covers 13 residues. V lost 4 bases, J lost 2 bases, and 9 bases lay in between. CDR1 and CDR2 (germline): SGHRS, YFSETQ. The CDR3 spells CASSITGQETQYF. In DNA form, the CDR3 reads TGCGCCAGCAGCATCACAGGACAAGAGACCCAGTACTTC.

In its sample, this clone was seen a few times. The chain couples TRBV24-1 to TRBJ1-2; weak D call: TRBD1 (6 bases). Trimming shortened V by 2 bases and J by 5 bases, and 11 bases separated the two germline ends. CDR3 length: 14 amino acids. In germline, CDR1 is KGHDR, CDR2 SFDVKD. CDR3 in DNA: TGTGCCACCAGTGATTACAGGGACCCGTATGGCTACACCTTC. This codes for CATSDYRDPYGYTF.

V usage is TRBV28 and J usage is TRBJ2-3; TRBD1 agrees at 9 bases. Germline values: CDR1 MDHEN, CDR2 SYDVKM. This CDR3 spans 17 amino acids. V lost 7 bases and J lost 3; bases outside the gene matches: 14. In DNA, the CDR3 is TGTGCCAGCAACCCGAGCCCGGGACAGGGTTTTACAGATACGCAGTATTTT. Residues: CASNPSPGQGFTDTQYF. Drawing the rest from reference TRBV28 and TRBJ2-3, the complete variable domain is DVKVTQSSRYLVKRTGEKVFLECVQDMDHENMFWYRQDPGLGLRLIYFSYDVKMKEKGDIPEGYSVSREKKERFSLILESASTNQTSMYLCASNPSPGQGFTDTQYFGPGTRLTVL.

The chain links TRBV18 to TRBJ2-2, with TRBD2 as a possible D gene (7 bases). Trimming pared 6 bases from V and 4 bases from J, leaving 18 bases between. The germline V gene has CDR1 KGHSH and CDR2 LQKENI. The CDR3 runs 16 residues. Written as DNA, the CDR3 is TGTGCCAGCTCCCCGGGCGGGGGCCAGCTCACCGGGGAGCTGTTTTTT. Protein: CASSPGGGQLTGELFF.

Only a few counts were recorded for this clone. The chain carries TRBV7-9 and TRBJ1-4, with 10 bases aligning to TRBD1. This CDR3 is built from 14 residues. Trimming took 1 base from V and 7 from J; bases not matched to a gene: 0. CDR1 and CDR2 (germline): SEHNR, FQNEAQ (reference sequence). CDR3 in DNA: TGTGCCAGCAGCTTAGGGACAGGGGGTGAAAAACTGTTTTTT. It translates to CASSLGTGGEKLFF.

The V call is TRBV5-4, the J call TRBJ1-6; 7 nucleotides match TRBD1. Germline trimming cut 2 bases from V and 7 bases from J; bases unmatched to any gene: 3. Germline assignment: CDR1 SGHNT and CDR2 YYREEE (reference sequence). The CDR3 loop spans 14 amino acids. This CDR3 reads CASSLQGWNSPLHF. The CDR3 DNA sequence: TGTGCCAGCAGCTTACAGGGGTGGAATTCACCCCTCCACTTT.

This chain links TRBV7-8 with TRBJ1-5; the D is unclear. The CDR3 consists of 13 residues. Germline V gene lookup returns CDR1 SGHVS and CDR2 FQNEAQ. Trimming removed 3 bases at V and 2 bases at J, with 5 bases between. The CDR3 loop is CASSFGGNQPQHF. The CDR3 bases are TGTGCCAGCAGCTTCGGGGGCAATCAGCCCCAGCATTTT. The full variable domain, in which reference TRBV7-8 and TRBJ1-5 provide the parts outside the CDR3, is GAGVSQSPRYKVAKRGQDVALRCDPISGHVSLFWYQQALGQGPEFLTYFQNEAQLDKSGLPSDRFFAERPEGSVSTLKIQRTQQEDSAVYLCASSFGGNQPQHFGDGTRLSIL.

J is TRBJ2-5 and V is TRBV11-2; TRBD1 matches at 8 bases. Trimming cost V 5 bases and J 7 bases; bases outside gene matches: 9. Germline V CDR1 and CDR2: SGHAT, FQNNGV. CDR3 length: 14 residues. The CDR3 reads CASSPRTGWGTQYF. The CDR3 DNA reads TGTGCCAGCAGCCCTAGGACAGGGTGGGGGACCCAGTACTTC. The entire variable domain, with the rest obtained from reference TRBV11-2 and TRBJ2-5, is as follows: EAGVAQSPRYKIIEKRQSVAFWCNPISGHATLYWYQQILGQGPKLLIQFQNNGVVDDSQLPKDRFSAERLKGVDSTLKIQPAKLEDSAVYLCASSPRTGWGTQYFGPGTRLLVL.

This chain links TRBV5-4 with TRBJ2-5; D is perhaps TRBD1 (5 bases). V lost 0 bases and J lost 3, with 12 bases in between. CDR3 length: 15 amino acids. CDR1 is SGHNT and CDR2 is YYREEE in the germline V gene (reference sequence). This CDR3 is CASSLGQGEKETQYF. The CDR3, as DNA: TGTGCCAGCAGCTTGGGGCAGGGTGAAAAAGAGACCCAGTACTTC.

The rearrangement links TRBV14 to TRBJ2-2, with TRBD2 matching over 9 bases. J was trimmed by 4 bases and V by 6 bases; bases with no gene match: 0. This CDR3 has 13 amino acids. Germline V gene lookup returns CDR1 SGHDN and CDR2 FVKESK. CDR3 bases: TGTGCCAGCAGGACTAGCGGCACCGGGGAGCTGTTTTTT. This gives the protein CASRTSGTGELFF.

The chain combines TRBV28 with TRBJ1-1, with TRBD1 identical over 8 bases. The germline CDR1 and CDR2 sequences are MDHEN and SYDVKM. V dropped 5 bases and J dropped 7; count of bases not matched to a gene: 9. The CDR3 has 14 amino acids. CDR3 region: CASSAGGGSVEAFF. The CDR3 DNA sequence: TGTGCCAGCAGTGCAGGGGGCGGGAGTGTTGAAGCTTTCTTT.

The chain couples TRBV6-6 to TRBJ2-3; 7 nucleotides match TRBD2. The length of the CDR3 is 16 residues. V lost 2 bases and J lost 6; bases outside the gene matches: 11. Germline loops: CDR1 MNHNY, CDR2 SVGAGI (reference sequence). CDR3 region: CASSYASGVREDTQYF. The CDR3 coding sequence is TGTGCCAGCAGTTACGCGAGCGGGGTAAGGGAGGATACGCAGTATTTT.

For the CDR3, the DNA is TGTGCCAGCAGTTACGTCACAGGGGGTTCACCCCTCCACTTT. It translates to CASSYVTGGSPLHF. This chain uses TRBV6-6 with TRBJ1-6, with TRBD1 identical over 8 bases. V trimming: 2 bases; J trimming: 9 bases; junction bases outside the gene matches: 3. Germline CDR1 reads MNHNY; CDR2 reads SVGAGI (reference sequence). This CDR3 comprises 14 residues.

The rearrangement joins TRBV6-4 to TRBJ2-3; maybe TRBD2 (6 bases). Germline V gene lookup returns CDR1 MRHNA and CDR2 SNTAGT. CDR3 size: 16 residues. Trimming cost V 4 bases and J 2 bases, with 16 bases left between them. The CDR3 protein is CASSGGVAVPTDTQYF. CDR3 bases: TGTGCCAGCAGTGGGGGGGTTGCGGTACCCACAGATACGCAGTATTTT.

This clone was detected only a few times. The chain links TRBV6-6 to TRBJ2-7, with a weak D call TRBD2 (5 bases). The CDR3 has 16 amino acids. Germline loops: CDR1 MNHNY, CDR2 SVGAGI (reference sequence). Trimming took off 0 bases at V and 1 base at J, with 13 bases between the two ends. The CDR3 DNA is TGTGCCAGCAGTTACTCGCCTTCGGAGGCTTCCTACGAGCAGTACTTC. It yields the protein CASSYSPSEASYEQYF.

The J gene is TRBJ1-2, the V gene TRBV28; 7 bases map to TRBD1. CDR1 MDHEN and CDR2 SYDVKM come from the germline V gene. The V and J ends lost 8 bases and 3 bases, in that order; junction bases with no gene match: 9. This CDR3 has 14 amino acids. CDR3 residues: CASHPGGPYYGYTF. CDR3 coding DNA: TGTGCCAGCCATCCAGGGGGTCCCTACTATGGCTACACCTTC.

This clone showed up just once. This rearrangement joins TRBV2 to TRBJ2-7; maybe TRBD1 (5 bases). The V end lost 4 bases, the J end lost 0 bases, and 22 bases lay between the germline ends. The CDR3 length is 18 residues. The germline V gene has CDR1 SNHLY and CDR2 FYNNEI. The CDR3 coding sequence is TGTGCCAGCAGTGGTGCCTCGTTAGGGGCACAGAGCTCCTACGAGCAGTACTTC. Translating it yields CASSGASLGAQSSYEQYF.

V is TRBV29-1 and J is TRBJ1-5, with D possibly matching TRBD1 (6 bases). The germline V gene encodes CDR1 SQVTM and CDR2 ANQGSEA. The V end was cut by 6 bases, the J end by 4 bases, with 16 bases between. The CDR3 is made up of 14 amino acids. This CDR3 reads CSVKGGSGNQPQHF. CDR3 nucleotide sequence: TGCAGCGTGAAAGGGGGTTCAGGGAATCAGCCCCAGCATTTT.